These 8 T cell receptor beta chains were all obtained from the same sample, sequenced in a study of shared clonotypes between healthy human individuals. Sequencing was performed with immunoSEQ multiplex PCR; in TCRdb, only in-frame clones are kept and a portion is missing. The table shows roughly 1 million clones, with around 75% occurring only once. Specimen: memory CD4+ T cells sorted from blood. Regarding subset: CD45RA-negative fraction. The receptors here all came from a man aged 18 to 30 in good health.

The V gene is TRBV4-3, the J gene TRBJ1-1; 8 nucleotides match TRBD1. Germline-derived CDR1 and CDR2 are LGHNA and YSLEER. The CDR3 extends over 19 amino acids. Trimming took 0 bases from V and 2 from J; bases not matched to a gene: 14. CDR3 in DNA: TGCGCCAGCAGCCAAGATGAGTTCGCAGGGGGCCTTTTCAACACTGAAGCTTTCTTT. The encoded protein is CASSQDEFAGGLFNTEAFF.

On this clone itself: This specimen includes other DNA sequences encoding the same CDR3. This chain uses TRBV5-1 with TRBJ2-6; possibly TRBD1 or TRBD2 for D (5 bases each). Germline V CDR1 and CDR2: SGHRS, YFSETQ. There are 16 residues in the CDR3. The V end lost 0 bases, the J end lost 3 bases, and 10 bases lay between the germline ends. DNA of the CDR3: TGCGCCAGCAGCTTGGACGCAGGGAGTGGGGCCAACGTCCTGACTTTC. Translation: CASSLDAGSGANVLTF.

The chain carries TRBV5-6 and TRBJ1-6; D is possibly TRBD1 (5 bases). Germline V gene data show CDR1 as SGHDT and CDR2 as YYEEEE. The CDR3 contains 16 residues. Trimming removed 0 bases at V and 6 bases at J, with 13 bases between. CDR3 region: CASSLAAGNRNSPLHF. In DNA, the CDR3 is TGTGCCAGCAGCTTGGCCGCAGGGAATCGTAATTCACCCCTCCACTTT.

The rearrangement joins TRBV5-3 to TRBJ2-2, with 10 bases identical to TRBD2. TRBV5-3 is annotated as an ORF whose role is uncertain. Trimming at V came to 0 bases and at J to 7 bases, leaving 9 bases not matched to a gene. The CDR3 is 17 amino acids. CDR3 residues: CARSLVYSGRTNGELFF. CDR3 DNA sequence: TGTGCCAGAAGCTTGGTGTATAGCGGGAGGACTAACGGGGAGCTGTTTTTT.

CDR3 DNA: TGTGCCAGCAGTGAAGTTGTAGGGCCCTACGAGCAGTACTTC. The encoded protein is CASSEVVGPYEQYF. This chain connects TRBV6-1 to TRBJ2-7; D unresolved. The CDR3 has 14 amino acids. Germline CDR1 MNHNS, CDR2 SASEGT. The V end lost 1 base, the J end lost 2 bases, and 9 bases lay between the germline ends.

The chain is built from TRBV2 and TRBJ1-4; no clear D gene. Germline V gene data show CDR1 as SNHLY and CDR2 as FYNNEI. The CDR3 covers 14 residues. V lost 4 bases and J 14 bases, leaving 20 bases between the germline ends. CDR3 in amino acids: CASSAQAGLESLFF. The CDR3 nucleotides read TGTGCCAGCAGTGCCCAGGCCGGCTTGGAGAGCCTGTTTTTT.

The chain is built from TRBV4-3 and TRBJ2-1; 10 bases fit TRBD2. CDR3 size: 15 residues. Germline values: CDR1 LGHNA, CDR2 YSLEER. V was clipped by 1 base and J by 9 bases; unmatched bases: 6. The CDR3 nucleotides read TGCGCCAGCAGCCAAGCGACTAGCGGGTTGGGTGAGCAGTTCTTC. It codes for CASSQATSGLGEQFF.

This clone was seen ten or more times. This chain connects TRBV11-2 to TRBJ2-1, with D unresolved. The V and J ends lost 0 bases and 7 bases respectively, with 7 bases between them. This CDR3 region has 13 residues. Germline-derived CDR1 and CDR2 are SGHAT and FQNNGV. CDR3 nucleotides: TGTGCCAGCAGCTTAGATGGTACTAATGAGCAGTTCTTC. Translation gives CASSLDGTNEQFF.